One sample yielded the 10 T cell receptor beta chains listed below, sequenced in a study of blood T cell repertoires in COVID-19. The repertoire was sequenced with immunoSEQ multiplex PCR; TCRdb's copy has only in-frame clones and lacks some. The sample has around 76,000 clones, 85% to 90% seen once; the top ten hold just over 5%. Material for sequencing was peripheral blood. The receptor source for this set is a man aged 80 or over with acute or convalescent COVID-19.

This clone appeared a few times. This chain's CDR3 is CSAGLWTGGEKLFF. The CDR3 region has the DNA TGCAGCGCTGGGCTATGGACAGGGGGTGAAAAACTGTTTTTT. This chain connects TRBV29-1 to TRBJ1-4; 10 bases are a match to TRBD1. This CDR3 spans 14 amino acids. Germline CDR1 and CDR2: SQVTM and ANQGSEA. The V segment lost 7 bases and the J segment 7 bases; nucleotides outside the gene matches: 9.

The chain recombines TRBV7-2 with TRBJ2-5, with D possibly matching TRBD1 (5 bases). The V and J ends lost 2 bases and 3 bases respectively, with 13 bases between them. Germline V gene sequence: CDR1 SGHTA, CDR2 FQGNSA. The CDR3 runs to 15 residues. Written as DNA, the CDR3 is TGTGCCAGCAGCTTAATGGCAGGGCTGGAAGAGACCCAGTACTTC. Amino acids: CASSLMAGLEETQYF.

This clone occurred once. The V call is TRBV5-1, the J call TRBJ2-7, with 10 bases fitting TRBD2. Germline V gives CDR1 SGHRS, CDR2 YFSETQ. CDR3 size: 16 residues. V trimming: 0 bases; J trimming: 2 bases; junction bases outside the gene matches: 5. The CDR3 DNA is TGCGCCAGCAGCTTGGAAAGTAGCGGGGGGCCCTACGAGCAGTACTTC. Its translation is CASSLESSGGPYEQYF.

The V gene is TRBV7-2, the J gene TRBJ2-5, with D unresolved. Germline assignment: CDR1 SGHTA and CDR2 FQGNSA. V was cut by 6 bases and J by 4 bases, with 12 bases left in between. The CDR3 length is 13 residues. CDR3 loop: CASRQLALETQYF. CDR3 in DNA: TGTGCCAGCAGGCAACTTGCCCTAGAGACCCAGTACTTC.

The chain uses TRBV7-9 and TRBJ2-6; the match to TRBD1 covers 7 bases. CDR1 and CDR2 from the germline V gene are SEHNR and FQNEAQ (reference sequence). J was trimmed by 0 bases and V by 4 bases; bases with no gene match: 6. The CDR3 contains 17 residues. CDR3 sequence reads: CASSSDRVYSGANVLTF. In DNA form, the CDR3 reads TGTGCCAGCAGCTCCGACAGGGTCTACTCTGGGGCCAACGTCCTGACTTTC.

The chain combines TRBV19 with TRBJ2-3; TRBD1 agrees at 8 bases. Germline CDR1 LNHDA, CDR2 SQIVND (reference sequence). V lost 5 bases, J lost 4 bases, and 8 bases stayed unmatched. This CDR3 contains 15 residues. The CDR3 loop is CASSPPGGRADTQYF. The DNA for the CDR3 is TGTGCCAGTAGTCCACCAGGGGGCCGTGCAGATACGCAGTATTTT.

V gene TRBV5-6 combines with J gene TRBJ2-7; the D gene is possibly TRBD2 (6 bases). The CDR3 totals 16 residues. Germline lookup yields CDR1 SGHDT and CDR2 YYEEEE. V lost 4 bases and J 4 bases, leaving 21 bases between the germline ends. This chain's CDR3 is CASSLLSSGLNYEQYF. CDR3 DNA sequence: TGTGCCAGCAGCCTTCTTTCTTCGGGACTGAATTACGAGCAGTACTTC.

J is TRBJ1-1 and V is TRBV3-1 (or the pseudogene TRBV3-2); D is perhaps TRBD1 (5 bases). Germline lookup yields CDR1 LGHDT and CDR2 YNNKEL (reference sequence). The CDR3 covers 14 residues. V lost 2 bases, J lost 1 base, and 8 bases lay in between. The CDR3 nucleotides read TGTGCCAGCAGCCAACAGGGATGGAACACTGAAGCTTTCTTT. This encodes CASSQQGWNTEAFF.

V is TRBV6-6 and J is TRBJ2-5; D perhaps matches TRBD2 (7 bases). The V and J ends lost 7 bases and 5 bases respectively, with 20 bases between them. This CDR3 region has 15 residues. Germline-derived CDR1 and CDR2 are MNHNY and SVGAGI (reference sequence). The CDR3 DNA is TGTGCCAGCAATTCTAACGGGGGGCCTTGGGAGACCCAGTACTTC. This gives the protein CASNSNGGPWETQYF.

The CDR3 bases are TGTGCCAGCAGTTTAGAGCGGCAGGAGCAGTACTTC. It translates to CASSLERQEQYF. This rearrangement joins TRBV12-3 or TRBV12-4 to TRBJ2-7; D perhaps matches TRBD2 (5 bases). This CDR3 is 12 amino acids long. Trimming took off 1 base at V and 7 bases at J, with 8 bases between the two ends.